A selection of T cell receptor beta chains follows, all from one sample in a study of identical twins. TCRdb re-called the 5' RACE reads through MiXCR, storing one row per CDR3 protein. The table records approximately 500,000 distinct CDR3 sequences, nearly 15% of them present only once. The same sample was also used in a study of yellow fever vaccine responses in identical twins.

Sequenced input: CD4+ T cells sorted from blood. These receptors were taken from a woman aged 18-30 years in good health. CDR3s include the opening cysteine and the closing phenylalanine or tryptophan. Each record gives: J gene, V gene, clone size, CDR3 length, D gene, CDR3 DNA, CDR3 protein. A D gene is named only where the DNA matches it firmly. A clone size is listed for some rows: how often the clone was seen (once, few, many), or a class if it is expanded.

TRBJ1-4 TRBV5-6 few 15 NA TGTGCCAGCAGCTTTGGTTGGCAGGGCGTCGAAAAACTGTTTTTT CASSFGWQGVEKLFF
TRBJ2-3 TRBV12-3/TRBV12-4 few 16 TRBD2 TGTGCCAGCAGACCGTTAGCGGGAGGGCCCGTGGATACGCAGTATTTT CASRPLAGGPVDTQYF
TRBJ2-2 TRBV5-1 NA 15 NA TGCGCCAGCAGCCTTGACGGGCGGAACACCGGGGAGCTGTTTTTT CASSLDGRNTGELFF
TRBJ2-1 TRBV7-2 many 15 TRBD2 TGTGCCAGCAGCTTAGTCGCGGGAGGGCCCAATGAGCAGTTCTTC CASSLVAGGPNEQFF
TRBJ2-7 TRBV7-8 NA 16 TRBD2 TGTGCCAGCAGCTGGAGCTTGGATAGCGGGAGGTACGAGCAGTACTTC CASSWSLDSGRYEQYF
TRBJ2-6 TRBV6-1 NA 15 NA TGTGCCACCCGGCCCGGCCGCTCTGGGGCCAACGTCCTGACTTTC CATRPGRSGANVLTF
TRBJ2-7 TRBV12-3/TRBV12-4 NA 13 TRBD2 TGTGCCAGCAGCTCTAGCGGGCCTTACGAGCAGTACTTC CASSSSGPYEQYF
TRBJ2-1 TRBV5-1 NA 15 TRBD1 TGCGCCAGCAGACCAGGGGGCGGCTCCTACAATGAGCAGTTCTTC CASRPGGGSYNEQFF
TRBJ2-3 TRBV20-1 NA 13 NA TGCAGTTATCTGGTAGGGTTGACAGATACGCAGTATTTT CSYLVGLTDTQYF
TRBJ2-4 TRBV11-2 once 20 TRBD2 TGTGCCAGCAGCACCCGCGGACTAGCGGGGAGAGCACTAGCCAAAAACATTCAGTACTTC CASSTRGLAGRALAKNIQYF
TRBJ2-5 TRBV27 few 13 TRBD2 TGTGCCAGCAGGTCTAGCGGCCAAGAGACCCAGTACTTC CASRSSGQETQYF
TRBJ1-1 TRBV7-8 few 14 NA TGTGCCAGCAGCTTAGGGAGGCCGAGGACTGAAGCTTTCTTT CASSLGRPRTEAFF
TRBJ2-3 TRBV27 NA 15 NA TGTGCCAGCAGTTTAGACAGGACCTCGTCAGATACGCAGTATTTT CASSLDRTSSDTQYF
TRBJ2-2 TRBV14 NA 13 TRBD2 TGTGCCAGCAGCCAGGCGGGGGGCTGGGAGCTGTTTTTT CASSQAGGWELFF
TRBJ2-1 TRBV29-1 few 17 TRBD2 TGCAGCGTGCTGGGGACTAGCGGGGCGACCACTTACAATGAGCAGTTCTTC CSVLGTSGATTYNEQFF
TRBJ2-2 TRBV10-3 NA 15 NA TGTGCCATCAGTGAGGGTTTGGGAACCGGCGGGGAGCTGTTTTTT CAISEGLGTGGELFF
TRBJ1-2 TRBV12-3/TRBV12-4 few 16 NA TGTGCCAGCAGAACTGATGGGGGGGGCAAAGGTTATGGCTACACCTTC CASRTDGGGKGYGYTF
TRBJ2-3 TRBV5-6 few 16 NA TGTGCCAGCATCCAACTGGGGGGGGGCATCACAGATACGCAGTATTTT CASIQLGGGITDTQYF
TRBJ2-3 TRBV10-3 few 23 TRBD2 TGTGCCATCAGTGACCTCCAATTACGAGGGACTAGCGGGAGGGCCCCCGCGTCAGATACGCAGTATTTT CAISDLQLRGTSGRAPASDTQYF
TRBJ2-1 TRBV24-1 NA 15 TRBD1 TGTGCCACCAGTGATTGGCAGGGGGCGAGGAATGAGCAGTTCTTC CATSDWQGARNEQFF
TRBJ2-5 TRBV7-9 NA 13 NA TGTGCCAGCATTTCGGGAAAACAAGAGACCCAGTACTTC CASISGKQETQYF
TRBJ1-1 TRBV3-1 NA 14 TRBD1 TGTGCCAGTCACCAGACAGGGCAGAACACTGAAGCTTTCTTT CASHQTGQNTEAFF
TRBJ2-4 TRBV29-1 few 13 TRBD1 TGCAGCGCCGAGACAGGGCCCGAAAACATTCAGTACTTC CSAETGPENIQYF
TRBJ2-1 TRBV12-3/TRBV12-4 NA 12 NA TGTGCCAGCAGCTTCAGTTACAGTGAGCAGTTCTTC CASSFSYSEQFF
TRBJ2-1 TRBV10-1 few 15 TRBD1 TGCGCCAGCAGCAAAGGTGGGACAGGATACAATGAGCAGTTCTTC CASSKGGTGYNEQFF
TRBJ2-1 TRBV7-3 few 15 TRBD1 TGTGCCAGCAGCATAAAACAGGGGCAATACAATGAGCAGTTCTTC CASSIKQGQYNEQFF
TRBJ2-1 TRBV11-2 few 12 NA TGTGCCAGCAGCTTTCCATTAGGCGAGCAGTTCTTC CASSFPLGEQFF
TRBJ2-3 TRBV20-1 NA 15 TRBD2 TGCAGTGCTAGAGATTTAGGACTAGCAGGCGATACGCAGTATTTT CSARDLGLAGDTQYF
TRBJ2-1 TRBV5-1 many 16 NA TGCGCCAGCAGCCAAGGACCGCAAAGCTCCTACAATGAGCAGTTCTTC CASSQGPQSSYNEQFF
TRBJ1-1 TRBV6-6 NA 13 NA TGTGCCAGCAGTTCCACGAGGGACACTGAAGCTTTCTTT CASSSTRDTEAFF
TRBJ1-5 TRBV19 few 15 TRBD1 TGTGCCAGTAGTATGGTCGACAGGGATCATCAGCCCCAGCATTTT CASSMVDRDHQPQHF
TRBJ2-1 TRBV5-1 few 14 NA TGCGCCAGCAGCTTGGCTAGCGCTGACAATGAGCAGTTCTTC CASSLASADNEQFF
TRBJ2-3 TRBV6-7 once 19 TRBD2 TGTGCTAGAGTTTACAGGACCTTAGCGGGATCGACGCCCACAGATACGCAGTATTTT CARVYRTLAGSTPTDTQYF
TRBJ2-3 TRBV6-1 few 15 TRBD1 TGTGCCACCTACCCAAGGACAGGGTTCACAGATACGCAGTATTTT CATYPRTGFTDTQYF
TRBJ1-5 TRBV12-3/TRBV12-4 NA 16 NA TGTGCCAGCAGCCCTATCGGGGGTTCGAATCATCAGCCCCAGCATTTT CASSPIGGSNHQPQHF
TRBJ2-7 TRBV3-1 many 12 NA TGTGCCAGCAGCCAAGATCAAAGGGAGCAGTACTTC CASSQDQREQYF
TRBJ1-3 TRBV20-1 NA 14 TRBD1 TGCAGTGCTTCGGACAGGGGGGCTGGAAACACCATATATTTT CSASDRGAGNTIYF
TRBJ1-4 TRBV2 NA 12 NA TGTGCCAGCAGTGAAGAGTGGGAAAAACTGTTTTTT CASSEEWEKLFF
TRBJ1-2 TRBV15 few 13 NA TGTGCCACCAGCAGAGATCGAACCTATGGCTACACCTTC CATSRDRTYGYTF
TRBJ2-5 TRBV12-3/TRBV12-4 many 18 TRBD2 TGTGCCAGCAGTACCGGACTAGCCGGCGGGGCCCCAAAAGAGACCCAGTACTTC CASSTGLAGGAPKETQYF
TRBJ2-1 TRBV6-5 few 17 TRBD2 TGTGCCAGCAGTTCCAAGCGGGGGCTAGCGGGGAACAATGAGCAGTTCTTC CASSSKRGLAGNNEQFF
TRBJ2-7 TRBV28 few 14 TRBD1 TGTGCCAGCAGTGCCGGACAGGGGGCATTTGAGCAGTACTTC CASSAGQGAFEQYF
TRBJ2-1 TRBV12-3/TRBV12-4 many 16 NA TGTGCCAGCAGTTTTTCGGGAGAGGGGGGTTACAATGAGCAGTTCTTC CASSFSGEGGYNEQFF
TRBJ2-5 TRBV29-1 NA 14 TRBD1 TGCAGCGTAGGACCCGGGACAGGGCAAGAGACCCAGTACTTC CSVGPGTGQETQYF
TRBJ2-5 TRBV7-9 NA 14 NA TGTGCCAGCAACCGGGACACACTGCAAGAGACCCAGTACTTC CASNRDTLQETQYF
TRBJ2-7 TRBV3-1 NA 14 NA TGTGCCAGCAGCCCAACCGGGGCGCGGGAAAAGCAGTACTTC CASSPTGAREKQYF
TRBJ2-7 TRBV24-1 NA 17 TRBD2 TGTGCCACCAGTGATGCAGCAGGGAGCGGGAGCTACTACGAGCAGTACTTC CATSDAAGSGSYYEQYF
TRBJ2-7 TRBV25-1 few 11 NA TGTGCCAGCAGTGAAAGGTCAGGGGTGCACTTC CASSERSGVHF
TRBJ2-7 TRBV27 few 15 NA TGTGCCAGCAGCTCTGACAGTTTACCTACCTACGAGCAGTACTTC CASSSDSLPTYEQYF
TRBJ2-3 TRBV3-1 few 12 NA TGTGCCAGCAGCCGTTCAGAAGATACGCAGTATTTT CASSRSEDTQYF
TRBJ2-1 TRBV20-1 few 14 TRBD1 TGCAGTGCTCCAGGGCAGGGGGCAGTGGATGAGCAGTTCTTC CSAPGQGAVDEQFF
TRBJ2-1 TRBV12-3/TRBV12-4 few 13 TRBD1 TGTGCCAGCAAACCGACAGGGGACAATGAGCAGTTCTTC CASKPTGDNEQFF
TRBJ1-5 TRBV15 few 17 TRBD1 TGTGCCACCAGCAGCAGAACGCAACAGGGGTCCAATCAGCCCCAGCATTTT CATSSRTQQGSNQPQHF
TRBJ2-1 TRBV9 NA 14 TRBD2 TGTGCCAGCAGCCCAGCGGGAATCTACAATGAGCAGTTCTTC CASSPAGIYNEQFF
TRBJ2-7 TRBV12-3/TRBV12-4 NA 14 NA TGTGCCAGCAGTTTTGGTCCTGGGAGGCACGAGCAGTACTTC CASSFGPGRHEQYF